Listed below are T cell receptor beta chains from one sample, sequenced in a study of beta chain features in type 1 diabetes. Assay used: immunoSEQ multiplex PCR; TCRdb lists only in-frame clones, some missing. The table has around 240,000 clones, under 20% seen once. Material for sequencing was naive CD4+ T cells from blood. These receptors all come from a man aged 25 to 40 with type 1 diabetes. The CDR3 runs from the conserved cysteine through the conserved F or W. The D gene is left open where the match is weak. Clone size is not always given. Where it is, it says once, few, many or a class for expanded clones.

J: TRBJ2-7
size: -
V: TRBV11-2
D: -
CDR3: CASSLRFHEQYF
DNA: TGTGCCAGCAGCTTAAGATTCCACGAGCAGTACTTC

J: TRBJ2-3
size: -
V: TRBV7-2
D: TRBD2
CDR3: CASSSLAGGTDTQYF
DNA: TGTGCCAGCAGCTCACTAGCGGGGGGCACAGATACGCAGTATTTT

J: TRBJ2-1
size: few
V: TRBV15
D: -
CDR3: CAVGGSYNEQFF
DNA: TGTGCCGTCGGGGGCTCCTACAATGAGCAGTTCTTC

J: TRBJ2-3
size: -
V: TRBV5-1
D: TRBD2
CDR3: CASSLTSGRGADTQYF
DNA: TGCGCCAGCAGCCTGACTAGCGGGAGAGGGGCAGATACGCAGTATTTT

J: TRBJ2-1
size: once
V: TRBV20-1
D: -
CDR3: CSAILYEQFF
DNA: TGCAGTGCTATTCTGTATGAGCAGTTCTTC

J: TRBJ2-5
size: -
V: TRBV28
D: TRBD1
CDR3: CASSFPDRVGRETQYF
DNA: TGTGCCAGCAGTTTCCCGGACAGGGTGGGGAGAGAGACCCAGTACTTC

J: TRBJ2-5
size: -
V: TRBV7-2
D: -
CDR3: CASSLGALETQYF
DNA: TGTGCCAGCAGCTTGGGCGCACTTGAGACCCAGTACTTC

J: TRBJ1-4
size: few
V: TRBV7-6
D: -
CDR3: CASSLAAGVKEKLFF
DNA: TGTGCCAGCAGCTTAGCCGCAGGGGTGAAGGAAAAACTGTTTTTT

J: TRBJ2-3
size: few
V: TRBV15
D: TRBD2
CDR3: CATSRTWTSGNTLPDTQYF
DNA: TGTGCCACCAGCCGCACCTGGACTAGCGGGAATACCTTACCAGATACGCAGTATTTT

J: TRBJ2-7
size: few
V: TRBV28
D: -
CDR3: CASSSMNYEQYF
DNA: TGTGCCAGCAGTTCGATGAACTACGAGCAGTACTTC

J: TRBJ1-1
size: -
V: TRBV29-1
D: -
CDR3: CSAQVNTEAFF
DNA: TGCAGCGCCCAGGTGAACACTGAAGCTTTCTTT

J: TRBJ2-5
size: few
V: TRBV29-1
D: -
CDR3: CSVARPDTGQETQYF
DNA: TGCAGCGTTGCGAGGCCCGACACAGGACAAGAGACCCAGTACTTC

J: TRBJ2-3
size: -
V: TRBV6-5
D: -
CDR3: CASTPGLSTDTQYF
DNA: TGTGCCAGCACCCCCGGACTGAGCACAGATACGCAGTATTTT

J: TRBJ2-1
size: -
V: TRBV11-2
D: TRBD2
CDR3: CASSPLAGVGEQFF
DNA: TGTGCCAGCAGCCCACTAGCGGGAGTGGGTGAGCAGTTCTTC

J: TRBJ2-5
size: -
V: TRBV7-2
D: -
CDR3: CASSPRSETQYF
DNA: TGTGCCAGCAGCCCACGCTCCGAGACCCAGTACTTC

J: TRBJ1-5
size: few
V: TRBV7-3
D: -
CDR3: CASSPGAQDGPQHF
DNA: TGTGCCAGCAGTCCGGGGGCCCAGGACGGGCCCCAGCATTTT

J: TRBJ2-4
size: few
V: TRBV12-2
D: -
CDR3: CASRLYRNRGLNIQYF
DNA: TGTGCAAGTCGCTTATATCGAAACAGAGGATTAAACATTCAGTACTTC

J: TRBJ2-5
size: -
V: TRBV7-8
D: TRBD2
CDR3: CASSLKVPGLAGGMKTQYF
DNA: TGTGCCAGCAGCTTAAAAGTCCCGGGACTAGCGGGAGGGATGAAGACCCAGTACTTC

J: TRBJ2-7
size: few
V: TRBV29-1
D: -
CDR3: CSATGIQLGYEQYF
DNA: TGCAGCGCAACAGGGATCCAGTTGGGCTACGAGCAGTACTTC

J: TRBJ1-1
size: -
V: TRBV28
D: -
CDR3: CATQENTEAFF
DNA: TGTGCCACACAGGAGAACACTGAAGCTTTCTTT

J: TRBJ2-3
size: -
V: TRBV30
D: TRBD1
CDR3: CAWSVQGADTQYF
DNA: TGTGCCTGGAGTGTCCAGGGGGCAGATACGCAGTATTTT

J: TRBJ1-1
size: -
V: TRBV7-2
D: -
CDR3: CASSLLGVENTEAFF
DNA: TGTGCCAGCAGCCTCCTTGGGGTGGAGAACACTGAAGCTTTCTTT

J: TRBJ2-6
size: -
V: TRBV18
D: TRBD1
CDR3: CASSPTGTGPSGANVLTF
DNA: TGTGCCAGCTCACCAACCGGGACAGGGCCCTCTGGGGCCAACGTCCTGACTTTC

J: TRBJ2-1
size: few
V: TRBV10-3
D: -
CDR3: CAISVGEDNEQFF
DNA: TGTGCCATCAGTGTGGGCGAGGACAATGAGCAGTTCTTC

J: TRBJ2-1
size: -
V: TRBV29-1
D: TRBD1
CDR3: CSTRDRGIHNEQFF
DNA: TGCAGCACCAGGGACAGGGGGATCCACAATGAGCAGTTCTTC

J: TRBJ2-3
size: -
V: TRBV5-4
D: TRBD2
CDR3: CASSQTSDPDTQYF
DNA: TGTGCCAGCAGCCAAACTAGCGACCCAGATACGCAGTATTTT

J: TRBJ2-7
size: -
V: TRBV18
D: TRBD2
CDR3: CASSTTSGSYEQYF
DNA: TGTGCCAGCTCGACAACTAGCGGTTCCTACGAGCAGTACTTC

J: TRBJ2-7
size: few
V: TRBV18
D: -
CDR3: CASSPRDEQYF
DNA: TGTGCCAGCTCACCACGGGACGAGCAGTACTTC

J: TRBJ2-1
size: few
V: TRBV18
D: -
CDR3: CASSPSSYNEQFF
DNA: TGTGCCAGCTCACCTAGTTCCTACAATGAGCAGTTCTTC

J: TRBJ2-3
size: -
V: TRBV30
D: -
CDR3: CAWRVKGLTDTQYF
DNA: TGTGCCTGGAGGGTAAAAGGACTCACAGATACGCAGTATTTT

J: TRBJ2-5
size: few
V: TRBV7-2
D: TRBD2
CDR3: CASSPPGGQETQYF
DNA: TGTGCCAGCAGTCCCCCGGGGGGCCAAGAGACCCAGTACTTC

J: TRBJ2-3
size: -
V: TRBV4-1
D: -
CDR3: CASSQGPGSQDTQYF
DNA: TGCGCCAGCAGCCAAGGACCCGGGTCGCAGGATACGCAGTATTTT

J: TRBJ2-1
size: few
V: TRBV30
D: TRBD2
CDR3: CAWSGSRRGGGSYNEQFF
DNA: TGTGCCTGGAGTGGGTCCCGACGGGGGGGTGGCTCCTACAATGAGCAGTTCTTC

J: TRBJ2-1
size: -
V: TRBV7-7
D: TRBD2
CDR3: CASSLSSGSGRDGKQFF
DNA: TGTGCCAGCAGCTTGTCCTCCGGTAGCGGGAGGGATGGGAAGCAGTTCTTC

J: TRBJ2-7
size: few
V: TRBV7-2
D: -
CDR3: CASSLGSGQIYEQYF
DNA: TGTGCCAGCAGCTTAGGGTCCGGTCAGATCTACGAGCAGTACTTC

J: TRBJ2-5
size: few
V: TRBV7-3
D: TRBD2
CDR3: CASSSSGRAMETQYF
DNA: TGTGCCAGCAGCTCAAGCGGGAGGGCCATGGAGACCCAGTACTTC

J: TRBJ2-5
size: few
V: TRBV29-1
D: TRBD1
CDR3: CSVEEIRGSIQYF
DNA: TGCAGCGTTGAAGAAATCAGGGGGAGTATCCAGTACTTC

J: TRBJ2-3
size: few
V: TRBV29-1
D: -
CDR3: CSVTGASTDTQYF
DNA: TGCAGCGTTACGGGGGCTAGCACAGATACGCAGTATTTT

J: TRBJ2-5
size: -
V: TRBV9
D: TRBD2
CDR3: CASSAHSGRAEETQYF
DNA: TGTGCCAGCAGCGCTCATAGCGGGAGGGCCGAAGAGACCCAGTACTTC

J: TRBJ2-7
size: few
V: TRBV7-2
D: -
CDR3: CASSPSQTSYEQYF
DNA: TGTGCCAGCAGCCCAAGTCAGACCTCCTACGAGCAGTACTTC

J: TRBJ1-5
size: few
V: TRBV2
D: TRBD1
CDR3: CASGVQGDQPQHF
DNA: TGTGCCAGCGGAGTTCAGGGGGATCAGCCCCAGCATTTT

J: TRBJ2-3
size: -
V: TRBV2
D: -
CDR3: CASSEGRGDTQYF
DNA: TGTGCCAGCAGCGAAGGTAGAGGGGATACGCAGTATTTT

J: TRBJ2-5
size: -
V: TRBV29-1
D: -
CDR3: CSVVPGLASETQYF
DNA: TGCAGCGTTGTCCCGGGGCTAGCCAGCGAGACCCAGTACTTC

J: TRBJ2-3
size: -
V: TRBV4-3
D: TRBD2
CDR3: CASSQEYPGGSGTDTQYF
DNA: TGCGCCAGCAGCCAAGAATACCCCGGGGGGTCTGGCACAGATACGCAGTATTTT

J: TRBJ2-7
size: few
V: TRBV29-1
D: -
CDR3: CSVEHDKNYEQYF
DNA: TGCAGCGTTGAACATGACAAAAACTACGAGCAGTACTTC

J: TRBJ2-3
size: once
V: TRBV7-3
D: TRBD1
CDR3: CASSWTGTSTDTQYF
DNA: TGTGCCAGCAGCTGGACAGGGACTAGCACAGATACGCAGTATTTT

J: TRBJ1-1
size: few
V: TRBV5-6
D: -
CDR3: CASSGNTNLEIF
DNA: TGTGCCAGCAGCGGGAACACCAATCTGGAAATCTTT

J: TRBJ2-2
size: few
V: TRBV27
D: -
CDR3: CASSRTGELFF
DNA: TGTGCCAGCAGTCGCACCGGGGAGCTGTTTTTT

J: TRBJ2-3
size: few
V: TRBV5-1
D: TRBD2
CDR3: CASSSRLAGVSDTQYF
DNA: TGCGCCAGCAGCTCCCGACTAGCGGGAGTTTCAGATACGCAGTATTTT

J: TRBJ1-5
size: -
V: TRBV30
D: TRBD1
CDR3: CAWGTGDYNQPQHF
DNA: TGTGCCTGGGGGACAGGCGATTACAATCAGCCCCAGCATTTT

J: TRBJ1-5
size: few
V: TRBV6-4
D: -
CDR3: CASSAGTGGQPQHF
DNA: TGTGCCAGCAGTGCCGGCACAGGCGGACAGCCCCAGCATTTT

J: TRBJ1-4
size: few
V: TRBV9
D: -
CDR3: CASSPHGQAGEKLFF
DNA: TGTGCCAGCAGCCCCCACGGCCAGGCCGGAGAAAAACTGTTTTTT

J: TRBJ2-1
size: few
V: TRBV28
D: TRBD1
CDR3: CASRPPTGYTSYNEQFF
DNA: TGTGCCAGCAGGCCGCCGACAGGGTATACCTCCTACAATGAGCAGTTCTTC

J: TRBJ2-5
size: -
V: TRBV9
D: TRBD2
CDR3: CASSVAPSREGFQETQYF
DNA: TGTGCCAGCAGCGTAGCTCCCTCCCGGGAGGGTTTCCAAGAGACCCAGTACTTC

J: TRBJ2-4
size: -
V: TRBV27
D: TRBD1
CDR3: CASSPDRGNIQYF
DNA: TGTGCCAGCAGTCCCGACAGGGGTAACATTCAGTACTTC

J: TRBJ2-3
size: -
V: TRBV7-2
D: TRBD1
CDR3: CASSQTGDTQYF
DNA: TGTGCCAGCAGCCAGACAGGGGATACGCAGTATTTT

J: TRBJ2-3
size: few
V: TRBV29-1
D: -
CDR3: CSVEEGWDTQYF
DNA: TGCAGCGTTGAAGAGGGCTGGGATACGCAGTATTTT

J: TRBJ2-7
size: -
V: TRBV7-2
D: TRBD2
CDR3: CASSLARQRGYEQYF
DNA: TGTGCCAGCAGCTTAGCGCGTCAGCGGGGCTACGAGCAGTACTTC